Shown below are 7 T cell receptor beta chains from a single sample sequenced in a study of blood T cells in healthy people across ages. The use of a sample-barcoded 5' primer and a J-beta primer mix characterized a second PCR of roughly 6 to 11 cycles. TCRdb processed the 5' RACE reads anew with MiXCR; each CDR3 protein has one entry. The sample contains 1.8 million or so distinct CDR3 sequences, 39% of which appear only once. The sequenced sample consisted of blood. Receptors were obtained from a human donor in good health.

The J gene is TRBJ2-5, the V gene TRBV7-2; TRBD1 might be the D (6 bases). Germline V lookup: CDR1 SGHTA, CDR2 FQGNSA. CDR3 length: 15 amino acids. Trimming took 3 bases from V and 1 from J, leaving 12 bases between them. The CDR3 is CASSFSGTLQETQYF. The CDR3, as DNA: TGTGCCAGCAGCTTTTCCGGGACACTCCAAGAGACCCAGTACTTC.

This chain joins TRBV20-1 and TRBJ1-2; 7 positions agree with TRBD1. The germline V gene has CDR1 DFQATT and CDR2 SNEGSKA (reference sequence). Unmatched junction bases numbered 9, after V lost 4 bases and J lost 4 bases. The CDR3 has 14 residues. The CDR3 loop reads CSATTGSRIYGYTF. DNA for the CDR3: TGCAGTGCTACGACAGGGTCGCGAATCTATGGCTACACCTTC.

The chain has TRBV7-9 and TRBJ2-2; D gene uncertain. V was pared by 0 bases and J by 4 bases, with 9 bases between. This CDR3 spans 15 amino acids. Germline CDR1 and CDR2: SEHNR and FQNEAQ (reference sequence). The CDR3 DNA sequence: TGTGCCAGCAGCTTAGCGCTAGATCCCACCGGGGAGCTGTTTTTT. As protein: CASSLALDPTGELFF.

Notes on this clonotype: Just one base apart from a much larger clone, this may be a read error. V usage is TRBV29-1 and J usage is TRBJ2-7; no definite D call. Trimming left V 7 bases short and J 2 bases short, with 12 bases between. Germline-derived CDR1 and CDR2 are SQVTM and ANQGSEA. The CDR3 is 12 residues long. CDR3 DNA sequence: TGCAGCGGTGGGGTAGGGCCCTACGAGCAGTACTTC. Encoded protein: CSGGVGPYEQYF.

J is TRBJ2-5 and V is TRBV4-1; no definite D call. Germline lookup yields CDR1 MGHRA and CDR2 YSYEKL. Between the trimmed V and J ends, which lost 1 base and 5 bases, there was a span of 11 bases. This CDR3 region has 14 residues. The CDR3 DNA follows: TGCGCCAGCAGCCAAGGTGTAGGCTGGGAGACCCAGTACTTC. Its protein product is CASSQGVGWETQYF.

CDR3 in DNA: TGTGCCAGCTCACCTGAACTAGGAACAGCCTACGAGCAGTACTTC. Protein product: CASSPELGTAYEQYF. The genes are TRBV18 and TRBJ2-7; tentatively, D is TRBD2 (5 bases). The CDR3 length is 15 residues. The germline V and J ends were trimmed by 3 bases and 2 bases, with 14 bases remaining between them. Germline values: CDR1 KGHSH, CDR2 LQKENI.

V gene TRBV10-3 combines with J gene TRBJ1-2; D not certain. Between the trimmed V and J ends, which lost 3 bases and 5 bases, there was a span of 10 bases. The CDR3 is made up of 13 amino acids. CDR1 ENHRY and CDR2 SYGVKD come from the germline V gene. As DNA, the CDR3 is TGTGCCATCAGTGAACCGGGTGCATATGGCTACACCTTC. Translating gives CAISEPGAYGYTF.